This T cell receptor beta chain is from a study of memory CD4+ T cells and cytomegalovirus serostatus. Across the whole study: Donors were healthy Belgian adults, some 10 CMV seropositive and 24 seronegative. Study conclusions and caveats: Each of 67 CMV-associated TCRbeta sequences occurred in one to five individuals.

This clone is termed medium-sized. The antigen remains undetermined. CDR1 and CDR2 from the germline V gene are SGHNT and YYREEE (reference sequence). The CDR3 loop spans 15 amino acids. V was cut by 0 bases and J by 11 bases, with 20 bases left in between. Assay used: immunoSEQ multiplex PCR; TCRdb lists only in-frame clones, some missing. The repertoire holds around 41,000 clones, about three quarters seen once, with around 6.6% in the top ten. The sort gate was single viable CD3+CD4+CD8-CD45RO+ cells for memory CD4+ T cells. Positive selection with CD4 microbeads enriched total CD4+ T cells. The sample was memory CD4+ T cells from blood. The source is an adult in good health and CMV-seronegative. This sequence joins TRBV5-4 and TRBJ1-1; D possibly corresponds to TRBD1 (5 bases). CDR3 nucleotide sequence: TGTGCCAGCAGCTTGGCCGGGGAGACCTCCTGGGGGGCTTTCTTT. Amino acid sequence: CASSLAGETSWGAFF.